Listed below are T cell receptor beta chains from one sample, sequenced in a study of tumor-infiltrating lymphocytes in primary liver carcinoma. One entry per CDR3 protein results from TCRdb running MiXCR on the multiplex PCR reads. In the table there are approximately 340,000 distinct CDR3 sequences, about 61% of which are singletons. The sample comprised peripheral blood. These receptor sequences come from a middle-aged man with primary liver carcinoma and hepatitis B virus infection. CDR3s include the opening cysteine and the closing phenylalanine or tryptophan.

>TRBV11-2
CTGSFMADPDYEQYF
>TRBV10-3
CAISEVQFYGYTF
>TRBV4-1
CASSLGQDISYEQYF
>TRBV5-1
CASSPAGFDEQFF
>TRBV4-2
CASSRTLGGAQRGTEAFF
>TRBV11-2
CVSSLDRGDKQYF
>TRBV7-3
CASSLTVAGGRDTHYF
>TRBV11-2
CASSLGVSSYEQCF
>TRBV6-5
CASSYWGGASLETQYF
>TRBV10-2
CASSAGQANYGYTF
>TRBV5-4
CASSVEIGQANTGELFF
>TRBV28
CPSSLAGPSETQYF
>TRBV6-2/TRBV6-3
CASSYVRLTEQFF
>TRBV12-3/TRBV12-4
CASSLGLLESQHF
>TRBV6-1
CASSSRTGTNTGELFF
>TRBV7-8
CASSLSRNEQFF
>TRBV4-1
CASSQVGLLQETQYF
>TRBV21-1
CASRGTSGRTIKNTGELSF
>TRBV6-5
CASSPLGRGGGETQYF
>TRBV11-2
CASSTRQGFPQYF
>TRBV6-2/TRBV6-3
CASRNRAKGYGAEAFF
>TRBV11-2
CASSLAFGGQGYEQNF
>TRBV5-4
CASSTSDGNYGYTF
>TRBV12-3/TRBV12-4
CASTKQGGETQYF
>TRBV5-1
CASSSGTGDRYTF
>TRBV6-2/TRBV6-3
CASSYSFAQAVYERYF
>TRBV19
CASSWASGSHEQYF